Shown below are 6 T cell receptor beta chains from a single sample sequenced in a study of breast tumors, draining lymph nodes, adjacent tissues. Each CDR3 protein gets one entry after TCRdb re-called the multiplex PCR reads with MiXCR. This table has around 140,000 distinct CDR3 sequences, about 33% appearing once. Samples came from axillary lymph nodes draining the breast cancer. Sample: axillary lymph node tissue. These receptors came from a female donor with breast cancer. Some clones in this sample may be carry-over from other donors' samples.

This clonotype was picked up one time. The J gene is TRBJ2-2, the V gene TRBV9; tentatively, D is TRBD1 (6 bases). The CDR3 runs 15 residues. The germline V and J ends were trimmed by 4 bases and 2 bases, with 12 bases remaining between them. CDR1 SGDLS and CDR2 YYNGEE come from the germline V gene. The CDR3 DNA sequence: TGTGCCAGCAGCCCAAGGGACACAAACACCGGGGAGCTGTTTTTT. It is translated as CASSPRDTNTGELFF. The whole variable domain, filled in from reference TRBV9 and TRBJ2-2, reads DSGVTQTPKHLITATGQRVTLRCSPRSGDLSVYWYQQSLDQGLQFLIQYYNGEERAKGNILERFSAQQFPDLHSELNLSSLELGDSALYFCASSPRDTNTGELFFGEGSRLTVL.

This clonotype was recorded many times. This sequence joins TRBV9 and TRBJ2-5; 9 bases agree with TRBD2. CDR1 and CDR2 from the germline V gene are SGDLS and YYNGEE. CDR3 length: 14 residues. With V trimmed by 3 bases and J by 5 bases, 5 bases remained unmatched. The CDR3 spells CASSGDSGGETQYF. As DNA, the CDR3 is TGTGCCAGCAGCGGGGACAGCGGGGGGGAGACCCAGTACTTC.

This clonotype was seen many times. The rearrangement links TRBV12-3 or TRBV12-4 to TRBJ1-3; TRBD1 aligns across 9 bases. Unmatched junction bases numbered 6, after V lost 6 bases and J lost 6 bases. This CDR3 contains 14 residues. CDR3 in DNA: TGTGCCAGCAGGGACAGGGGTTTAAAAAACACCATATATTTT. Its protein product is CASRDRGLKNTIYF.

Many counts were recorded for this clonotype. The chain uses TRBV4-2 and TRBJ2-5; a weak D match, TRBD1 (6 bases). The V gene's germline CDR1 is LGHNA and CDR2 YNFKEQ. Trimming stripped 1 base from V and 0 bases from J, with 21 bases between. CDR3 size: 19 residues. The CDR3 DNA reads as TGTGCCAGCAGCCAAGTAGAGTACGGCGGACAGCCTTACCAAGAGACCCAGTACTTC. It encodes CASSQVEYGGQPYQETQYF.

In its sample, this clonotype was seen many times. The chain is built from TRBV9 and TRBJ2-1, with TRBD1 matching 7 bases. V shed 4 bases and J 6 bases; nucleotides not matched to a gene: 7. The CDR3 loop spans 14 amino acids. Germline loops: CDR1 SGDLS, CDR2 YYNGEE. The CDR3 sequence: CASSSHRGRNEQFF. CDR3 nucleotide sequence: TGTGCCAGCAGCTCCCACAGGGGACGCAATGAGCAGTTCTTC.

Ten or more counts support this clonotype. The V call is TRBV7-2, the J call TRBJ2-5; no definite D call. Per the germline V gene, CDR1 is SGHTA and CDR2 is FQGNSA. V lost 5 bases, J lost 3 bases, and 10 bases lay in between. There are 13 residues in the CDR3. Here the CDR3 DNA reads TGTGCCAGCAGCCCTTGGTCGGAAGAGACCCAGTACTTC. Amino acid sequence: CASSPWSEETQYF.